This T cell receptor beta chain was captured in a study of identical twins (TCRdb year 2016). For context, the study as a whole: The study deep-sequenced TCR alpha and beta repertoires from monozygotic twins, unrelated adults of various ages and cord blood to test whether fetal clonotypes persist. To rule out contamination, replicate twin experiments were performed at different times with different library preparation protocols.

The method was 5' RACE. Sequencing instrument: Illumina HiSeq 2000. Template switching introduced a universal primer binding site; the final cDNA contained a unique molecular identifier, enabling accurate counting of TCR cDNA molecules. Specific primers in the conserved constant-segment region were used to synthesize first-strand cDNA for the TCR alpha and beta chains. To control for contamination, each cDNA library was double barcoded with a SMART-Mk sample barcode plus Illumina barcodes. TruSeq adapter sequences along with Illumina sample barcodes were introduced in two successive PCR steps. The Illumina HiSeq platform was used with custom primers to sequence TCR alpha and beta cDNA libraries. Regarding the original processing steps: Unique molecular identifiers were extracted from raw reads with MiGEC, and CDR3 positions were determined with MiXCR. For each individual, recombination models were inferred using an EM algorithm with the repgenHMM and IGoR tools. Shared clonotypes were analyzed with the tcR package in R, and sharing was normalized by the product of cloneset sizes. Out-of-frame nonproductive sequences were analyzed to study raw recombination free of thymic and clonal selection effects. TCRdb ran its own pipeline on the public reads, namely fastp trimming at Q25 and MiXCR clone calling, and kept in-frame beta chains. Identical CDR3 protein sequences are pooled into one entry, listed with their most common genes and DNA. TCRdb, not the original authors, processed these V and J calls. Recorded for this sample are hundreds of thousands of distinct CDR3 sequences; 10% to 15% of them occurred a single time. The ten top clones hold 1.5% to 2% of the sample.

Broader findings and caveats from the paper: Invariant T cells such as MAIT and iNKT could partly confound zero-insertion analyses, although diverse VJ usage argued against such confounding for most clonotypes. Fewer insertions were carried by abundant cord blood beta clonotypes; a weaker similar trend was observed in young adult naive repertoires, while no such trend was observed in memory repertoires. In beta out-of-frame sequences, excess twin sharing was weaker, because having fewer shared sequences lowered the signal-to-noise ratio. In monozygotic twins, out-of-frame TCR alpha sharing was systematically underestimated by recombination models, although the models agreed with sharing between unrelated individuals. Out-of-frame TCR alpha sequences shared between twins showed an excess of low generation-probability sequences compared with coincidental sharing between unrelated individuals. Because the same donors could not be followed over many years, the conclusions relied on cross-sectional statistical analysis.

All donors were healthy Caucasians. Three pairs of female monozygotic twins, all aged about 18 to 30 years, made up the twin cohort. RNA for TCR libraries was isolated from peripheral blood mononuclear cells. Note on this clonotype: What this receptor recognizes is not known. Nothing much larger sits one base from this clone, and base qualities are not available.

Trimming leaves V shorter by 7 bases and J shorter by 0 bases, with the junction holding 3 bases beyond the gene matches. The germline V gene (reference sequence) provides CDR1 DFQATT and CDR2 SNEGSKA. The CDR3 runs 13 residues from the cysteine to the phenylalanine. The CDR3 DNA has 39 bases and is translated from base 1. The same sample was also studied in work on yellow fever vaccine responses in identical twins. Taken from the second paper: According to the authors, in identical twins the way T cells responded to vaccination appeared partly convergent and partly personalized. Focusing on identical twins, the study followed the T cell clones that responded to the vaccine, and did so with precision.

The source is a woman aged 18-29 years in good health. The sequence is built from TRBV20-1 and TRBJ1-5, and 7 bases in between align with TRBD1. The sequenced material came from PBMCs. The sequenced DNA: TGCAGTGGGGGACAGTCTAGCAATCAGCCCCAGCATTTT. Its amino acids are CSGGQSSNQPQHF.